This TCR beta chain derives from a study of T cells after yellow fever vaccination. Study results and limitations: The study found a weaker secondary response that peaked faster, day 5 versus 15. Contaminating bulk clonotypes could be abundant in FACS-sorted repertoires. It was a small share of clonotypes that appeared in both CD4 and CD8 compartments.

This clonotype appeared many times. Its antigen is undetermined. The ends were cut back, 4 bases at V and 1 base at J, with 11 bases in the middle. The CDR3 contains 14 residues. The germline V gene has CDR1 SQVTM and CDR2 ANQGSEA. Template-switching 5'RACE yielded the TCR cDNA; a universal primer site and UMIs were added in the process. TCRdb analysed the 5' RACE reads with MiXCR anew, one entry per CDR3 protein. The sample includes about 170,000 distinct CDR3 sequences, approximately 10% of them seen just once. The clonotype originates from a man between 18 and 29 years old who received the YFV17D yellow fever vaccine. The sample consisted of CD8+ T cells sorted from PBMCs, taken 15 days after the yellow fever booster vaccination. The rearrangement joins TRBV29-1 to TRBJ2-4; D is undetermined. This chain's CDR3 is CSVVEGSAKNIQYF. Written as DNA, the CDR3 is TGCAGCGTTGTTGAAGGATCGGCCAAAAACATTCAGTACTTC.